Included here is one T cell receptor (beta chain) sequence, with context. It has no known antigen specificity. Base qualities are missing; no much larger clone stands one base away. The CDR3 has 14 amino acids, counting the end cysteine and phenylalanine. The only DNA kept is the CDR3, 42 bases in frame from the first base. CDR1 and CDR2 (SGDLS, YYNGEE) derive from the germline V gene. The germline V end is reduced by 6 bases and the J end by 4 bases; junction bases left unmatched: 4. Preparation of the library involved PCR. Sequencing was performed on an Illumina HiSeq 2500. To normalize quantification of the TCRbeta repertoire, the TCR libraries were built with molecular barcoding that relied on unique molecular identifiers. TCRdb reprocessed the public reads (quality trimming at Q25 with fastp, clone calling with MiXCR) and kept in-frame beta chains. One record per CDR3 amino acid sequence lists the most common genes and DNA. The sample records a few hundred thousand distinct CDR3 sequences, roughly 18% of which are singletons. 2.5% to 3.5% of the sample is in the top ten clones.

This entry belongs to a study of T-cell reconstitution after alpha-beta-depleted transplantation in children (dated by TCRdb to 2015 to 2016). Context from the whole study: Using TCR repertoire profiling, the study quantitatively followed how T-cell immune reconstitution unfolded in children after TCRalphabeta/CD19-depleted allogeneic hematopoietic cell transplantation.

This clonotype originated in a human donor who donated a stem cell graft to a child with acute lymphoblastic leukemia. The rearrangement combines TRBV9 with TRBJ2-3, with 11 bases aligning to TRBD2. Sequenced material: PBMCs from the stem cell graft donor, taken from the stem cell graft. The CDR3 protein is CASTASGRPDTQYF. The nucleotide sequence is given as TGTGCCAGCACCGCTAGCGGGAGGCCAGATACGCAGTATTTT.